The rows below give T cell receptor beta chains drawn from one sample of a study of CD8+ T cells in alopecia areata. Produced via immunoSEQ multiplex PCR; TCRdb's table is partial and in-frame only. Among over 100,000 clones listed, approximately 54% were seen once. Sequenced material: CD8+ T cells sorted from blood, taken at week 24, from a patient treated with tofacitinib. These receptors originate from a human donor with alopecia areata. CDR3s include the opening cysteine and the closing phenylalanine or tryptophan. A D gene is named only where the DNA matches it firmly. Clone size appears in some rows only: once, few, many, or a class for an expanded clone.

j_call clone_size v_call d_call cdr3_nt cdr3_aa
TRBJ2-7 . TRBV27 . TGTGCCAGCAGTTTTATCGGGGCAGGCGACTACGAGCAGTACTTC CASSFIGAGDYEQYF
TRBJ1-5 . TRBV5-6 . TGTGCCAGCAGCTTGGCCTCGGAGCCAGGAGCTCAGCCCCAGCATTTT CASSLASEPGAQPQHF
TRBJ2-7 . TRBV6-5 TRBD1 TGTGCCAGCAGATCAACAGGGGAAATGGACTACGAGCAGTACTTC CASRSTGEMDYEQYF
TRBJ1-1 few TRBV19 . TGTGCCAGTACCTGGGGCGAGGGGCAGGGCGAGTGGGCTTTCTTT CASTWGEGQGEWAFF
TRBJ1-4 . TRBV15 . TGTGCCACCAGCAAGGGCGTTGTGGCTGAAAAACTGTTTTTT CATSKGVVAEKLFF
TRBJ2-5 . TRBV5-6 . TGTGCCAGCAGCTTGGCCGGCACCGGCGGGGAGACCCAGTACTTC CASSLAGTGGETQYF
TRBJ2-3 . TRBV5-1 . TGCGCCAGCAGCTTGGAAGGGGACACAGATACGCAGTATTTT CASSLEGDTDTQYF
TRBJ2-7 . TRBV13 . TGTGCCAGCAGCTTCGGACGGTACGAGCAGTACTTC CASSFGRYEQYF
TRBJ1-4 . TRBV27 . TGTGCCAGCACCCGCGTGGGTTCGGATGAAAAACTGTTTTTT CASTRVGSDEKLFF
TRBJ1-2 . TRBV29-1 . TGCAGCGTTGTAGGCACTCCTAACTATGGCTACACCTTC CSVVGTPNYGYTF
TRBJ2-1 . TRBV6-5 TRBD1 TGTGCCAGCAGTTACACAGGGGGGCCCTATGAGCAGTTCTTC CASSYTGGPYEQFF
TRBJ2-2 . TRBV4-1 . TGCGCCAGCAGCCAAAACACCGGGGAGCTGTTTTTT CASSQNTGELFF
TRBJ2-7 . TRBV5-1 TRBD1 TGCGCCAGCAGCTACACAGGGGCCGAGCAGTACTTC CASSYTGAEQYF
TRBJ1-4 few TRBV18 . TGTGCCAGCTCCCCGGCGGCGAATGAAAAACTGTTTTTT CASSPAANEKLFF